What follows describes a single T cell receptor beta chain. Its antigen is as yet unknown. Generated by immunoSEQ multiplex PCR, the TCRdb table keeps only in-frame clones and is missing some. The profile covers tens of thousands of clones, with roughly 83% appearing a single time and approximately 10% taken by the ten largest. This entry belongs to a study of a mutant IDH1 vaccine in newly diagnosed glioma. General study findings and limits: Immune responses induced by vaccination arose in 90% to 95% of the patients.

J lost 1 base, V lost 8 bases, and 14 bases had no gene match. The CDR3 runs to 16 residues. CDR1 is MNHEY and CDR2 is SMNVEV in the germline V gene (reference sequence). Time point given: week 11, during vaccination. Vaccinated patients received 300 ug of mutant IDH1 20-mer peptide per dose, with topical imiquimod. New WHO grade 3 or 4 IDH1-mutant, ATRX-lost astrocytomas were present in all donors. This receptor was identified in a woman aged 50 to 65 with glioma. This sample comprised PBMCs, obtained from a glioma patient whose treatment included an IDH1 peptide vaccine. The rearrangement links TRBV27 to TRBJ2-7, with 7 nucleotides matching TRBD1. The CDR3 loop is CASRPYRGSGSYEQYF. The DNA for the CDR3 is TGTGCCAGCCGACCCTACAGGGGATCGGGTTCCTACGAGCAGTACTTC.